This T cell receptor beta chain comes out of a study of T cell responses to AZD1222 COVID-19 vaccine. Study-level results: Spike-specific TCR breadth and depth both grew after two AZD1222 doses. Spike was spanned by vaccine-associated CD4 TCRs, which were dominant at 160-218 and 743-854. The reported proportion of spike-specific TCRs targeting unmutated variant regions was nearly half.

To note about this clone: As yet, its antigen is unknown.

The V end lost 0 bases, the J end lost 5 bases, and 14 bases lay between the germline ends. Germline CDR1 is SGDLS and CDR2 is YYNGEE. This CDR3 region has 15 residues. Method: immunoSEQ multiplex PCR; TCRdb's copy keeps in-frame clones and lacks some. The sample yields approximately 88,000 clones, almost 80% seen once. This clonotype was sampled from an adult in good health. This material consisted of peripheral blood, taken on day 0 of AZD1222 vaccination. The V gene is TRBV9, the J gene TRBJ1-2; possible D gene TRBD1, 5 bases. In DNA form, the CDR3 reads TGTGCCAGCAGCGTAGATCTTCTGGGGGGTTATGGCTACACCTTC. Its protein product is CASSVDLLGGYGYTF.